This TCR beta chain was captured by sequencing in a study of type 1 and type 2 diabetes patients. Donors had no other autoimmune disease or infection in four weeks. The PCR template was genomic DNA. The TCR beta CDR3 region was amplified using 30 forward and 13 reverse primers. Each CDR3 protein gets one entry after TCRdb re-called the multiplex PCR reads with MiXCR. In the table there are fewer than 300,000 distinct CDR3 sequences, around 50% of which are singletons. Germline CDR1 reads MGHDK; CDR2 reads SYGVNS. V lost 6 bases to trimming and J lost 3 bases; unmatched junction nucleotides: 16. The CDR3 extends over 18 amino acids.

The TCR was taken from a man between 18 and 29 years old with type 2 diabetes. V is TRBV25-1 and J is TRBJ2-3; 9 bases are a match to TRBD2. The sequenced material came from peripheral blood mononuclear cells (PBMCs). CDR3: CASRPSPPSGRPTDTQYF. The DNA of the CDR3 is TGTGCCAGCAGACCTTCCCCTCCCAGCGGGAGGCCTACAGATACGCAGTATTTT.